This record concerns one TCR beta chain sequence. Its antigen is currently unknown. This sample was included in a study of cytomegalovirus exposure and HLA in healthy donors. Whole-study results and caveats: Most subjects' HLA-A and HLA-B alleles were reportedly predicted from TCR beta sequences.

Though nominally healthy at sampling, donors likely had unrecorded immune exposures. In the PCR, 60 Vbeta and 13 Jbeta primers were used. Libraries were prepared by immunoSEQ multiplex PCR; TCRdb keeps only in-frame clonotypes and omits some of them. The data show 130,000 or so clones, with around 75% seen just once and nearly 9.5% held by the top ten. This sequence was found in a woman in her forties or fifties in good health and CMV-seropositive. Sequenced material: PBMCs.

CDR3 sequence: CASSFRGGPSGTDTQYF. The DNA for the CDR3 is TGCGCCAGCAGCTTCCGCGGGGGGCCTTCAGGCACAGATACGCAGTATTTT. The gene calls are TRBV5-1 and TRBJ2-3, with 8 nucleotides matching TRBD2. The germline CDR1 and CDR2 sequences are SGHRS and YFSETQ. J gave up 1 base and V 2 bases, and 9 bases lay outside the gene matches. The CDR3 is made up of 17 amino acids.